The rows below give T cell receptor beta chains drawn from one sample of a study of Ad26.COV2.S vaccination and SARS-CoV-2 variants. TCRdb's copy holds only in-frame clones and misses some; the assay was immunoSEQ multiplex PCR. The data hold about 350,000 clones, with 75% to 90% observed a single time. This material consisted of peripheral blood, taken in a trial of Ad26.COV2.S vaccine versus placebo. The receptors shown here come from a person between 18 and 65 years old who received the Ad26.COV2.S COVID-19 vaccine or a placebo. Each CDR3 is given with its conserved first and last residue. A D gene is named only where the DNA matches it firmly. A row's size may be missing; if present it is once, few, many or a size class.

TRBJ2-7 few TRBD1 TRBV5-1 TGCGCCAGCAGCTTACGGACAGGGGTCTCCTACGAGCAGTACTTC CASSLRTGVSYEQYF
TRBJ2-2 - - TRBV9 TGTGCCAGCAGCTTCCAGACAAACACCGGGGAGCTGTTTTTT CASSFQTNTGELFF
TRBJ1-1 - - TRBV5-6 TGTGCCAGCAGCTCAGGGTACAGGTTCGCTGAAGCTTTCTTT CASSSGYRFAEAFF
TRBJ1-3 - TRBD1 TRBV19 TGTGCCAGTAGTGCCCCTGGGACAGCCAACTCTGGAAACACCATATATTTT CASSAPGTANSGNTIYF
TRBJ1-4 once - TRBV5-6 TGTGCCAGCAGCTTTAGAATCGGGGGGATTGAAAAACTGTTTTTT CASSFRIGGIEKLFF
TRBJ2-2 - - TRBV30 TGTGCCTGGAGAAAAGCGGAGAACACCGGGGAGCTGTTTTTT CAWRKAENTGELFF
TRBJ2-5 - - TRBV12-3/TRBV12-4 TGTGCCAGCAGTTTGAGGGAAGAGACCCAGTACTTC CASSLREETQYF
TRBJ1-3 - TRBD1 TRBV7-2 TGTGCCAGCAGCTTAGGAGGGACAGGGTCAGGAAACACCATATATTTT CASSLGGTGSGNTIYF
TRBJ2-7 once TRBD1 TRBV6-2/TRBV6-3 TGTGCCAGCAGTACCGGACAGGGTGTCTACGAGCAGTACTTC CASSTGQGVYEQYF
TRBJ2-7 - - TRBV5-4 TGTGCCAGCAGCTTTAGTGTCAGGGGCTACGAGCAGTACTTC CASSFSVRGYEQYF
TRBJ1-5 few TRBD1 TRBV6-6 TGTGCCAGCAGTCCCCGGGACAGGGGGCGACAGCCCCAGCATTTT CASSPRDRGRQPQHF
TRBJ2-1 - - TRBV10-3 TGTGCCATCAGTGATTGGCTTTCCTACAATGAGCAGTTCTTC CAISDWLSYNEQFF
TRBJ2-5 - TRBD1 TRBV7-2 TGTGCCAGCAGCTTGACAGGGGCGCAAGAGACCCAGTACTTC CASSLTGAQETQYF
TRBJ1-1 once - TRBV19 TGTGCCAGTAGTGATGCGGGCTACACTGAAGCTTTCTTT CASSDAGYTEAFF
TRBJ2-1 - - TRBV5-5 TGTGCCAGCAGGCCGGAGTCGAACTCCTACAATGAGCAGTTCTTC CASRPESNSYNEQFF
TRBJ1-1 - - TRBV21-1 TGTGCCAGCACCGCAAACAACCGGGACAGGGCCCTTGAAGCTTTCTTT CASTANNRDRALEAFF
TRBJ1-1 few TRBD1 TRBV6-5 TGTGCCAGCAGTAAACGACAGGGGGGTACTGAAGCTTTCTTT CASSKRQGGTEAFF
TRBJ1-6 - - TRBV2 TGTGCCAGCAGTGAGGCCCATTCACCCCTCCACTTT CASSEAHSPLHF
TRBJ2-7 once - TRBV5-1 TGCGCCAGCAGCGGGGGACTTCTTGATTCCTACGAGCAGTACTTC CASSGGLLDSYEQYF
TRBJ1-5 - - TRBV19 TGTGCCAGTAGTGGTCCGGGGCGGCAGCCCCAGCATTTT CASSGPGRQPQHF
TRBJ1-1 - - TRBV5-1 TGCGCCAGCAGCCCCCGGACGGAGTCCCTTAACACTGAAGCTTTCTTT CASSPRTESLNTEAFF
TRBJ1-2 once - TRBV13 TGTGCCAGCAGCTTTTCTTACCCTCGGCATGGCTACACCTTC CASSFSYPRHGYTF
TRBJ1-2 - - TRBV25-1 TGTGCCAGCAGTGAGGCCGGGACACCCTATGGCTACACCTTC CASSEAGTPYGYTF
TRBJ1-3 - - TRBV2 TGTGCCAGCCTGTTCGATAGCTCTGGAAACACCATATATTTT CASLFDSSGNTIYF
TRBJ2-2 - - TRBV29-1 TGCAGCGTTGGGGCCGGGGAGCTGTTTTTT CSVGAGELFF
TRBJ1-3 - - TRBV9 TGTGCCAGCAGCAAAACAGAATCTGGAAACACCATATATTTT CASSKTESGNTIYF
TRBJ2-5 - TRBD2 TRBV5-6 TGTGCCAGCAGCTTGTTTTATCTAGCGGGAGGGCAAGAGACCCAGTACTTC CASSLFYLAGGQETQYF
TRBJ2-3 - TRBD1 TRBV5-1 TGCGCCAGCAGCTTCGAGGGACAGGGATGGGATACGCAGTATTTT CASSFEGQGWDTQYF
TRBJ1-4 - - TRBV7-9 TGTGCCAGCAGCCCGCGTACCGGTTCGAGTTCTAATGAAAAACTGTTTTTT CASSPRTGSSSNEKLFF